These 25 T cell receptor beta chains originate from one sample sequenced in a study of regulatory T cells in long-lasting Graves disease (dated by TCRdb to about 2021). The label giving this sample's time point can be read as: newly diagnosed GD, antithyroid drugs for less than 3 months. For both TCR sequencing and RNA sequencing, RNA was extracted from PBMCs in TRIzol. Libraries were prepared through multiplex PCR. The instrument was an Illumina HiSeq 4000. TCR beta libraries were built with iRepertoire HTBI primers and Arm-PCR amplification of CDR3 regions. TCRdb reran the public reads through fastp at Q25 and MiXCR, keeping productive beta chains. Duplicate CDR3 protein sequences are folded into a single record with the most common DNA and genes. The sample profile shows 250,000 to 300,000 distinct CDR3 sequences; roughly 18% of them were found once. Around 13% of the sample belongs to the ten largest clones.

These data also formed part of another study, on T cells in Graves' hyperthyroidism and ophthalmopathy.

The specimen comprised peripheral blood mononuclear cells (PBMCs), sampled at new diagnosis, from a patient treated with antithyroid drugs. These receptors were obtained from a woman in her twenties or thirties with Graves disease. Donor details come from another sample of the same person, matched by shared clones.

The rearrangement joins TRBV2 to TRBJ2-1, with D tentatively TRBD2 (6 bases). Germline lookup yields CDR1 SNHLY and CDR2 FYNNEI. This CDR3 comprises 13 residues. Trimming left V 2 bases short and J 6 bases short, with 8 bases between. CDR3 DNA: TGTGCCAGCAGTGAAACGGGAGTCAATGAGCAGTTCTTC. It codes for CASSETGVNEQFF.

This clonotype appeared many times. The chain couples TRBV20-1 to TRBJ2-6; D is undetermined. Germline V gives CDR1 DFQATT, CDR2 SNEGSKA (reference sequence). This CDR3 has 15 amino acids. V was cut by 0 bases and J by 0 bases, with 6 bases left in between. The CDR3 coding sequence is TGCAGTGCTAGAGAGGTCAACTCTGGGGCCAACGTCCTGACTTTC. Translating it yields CSAREVNSGANVLTF.

This clonotype was detected many times. At one boundary the junction diverges from the germline segment, which might be a read error. The chain is built from TRBV5-1 and TRBJ2-7; a possible D gene is TRBD1 (5 bases). The CDR3 spans 14 residues. The V gene's germline CDR1 is SGHRS and CDR2 YFSETQ. The CDR3 loop is CASSLGQGSYEQYF. DNA of the CDR3: TGTGCCAGCAGCTTAGGTCAGGGTTCCTACGAGCAGTACTTC.

At least ten counts were recorded for this clonotype. The V call is TRBV5-5, the J call TRBJ1-4; possible D gene TRBD1, 6 bases. In germline, CDR1 is SGHKS, CDR2 YYEKEE (reference sequence). The CDR3 totals 13 residues. Trimming shortened V by 1 base and J by 8 bases, and 9 bases separated the two germline ends. DNA of the CDR3: TGTGCCAGCAGCTTGTCAGGGGACGAAAAACTGTTTTTT. It yields the protein CASSLSGDEKLFF.

This clonotype was recorded many times. The chain carries TRBV11-2 and TRBJ1-1, with D possibly matching TRBD1 (6 bases). The CDR3 extends over 12 amino acids. Germline V gives CDR1 SGHAT, CDR2 FQNNGV. With 5 bases removed from V and 11 bases from J, the gap between germline ends came to 15 bases. The CDR3, as DNA: TGTGCCAGCAGCCAATATCCACAGGGCGCTTTCTTT. Translation: CASSQYPQGAFF.

As regards this clonotype: A far larger clone is one nucleotide away, so this likely arose from a read error. This CDR3 is CASSPRTGVDSDTQYF. CDR3 sequence (DNA): TGTGCCAGCTCACCCCGGACAGGGGTTGACTCAGATACGCAGTATTTT. The chain links TRBV18 to TRBJ2-1; 9 nucleotides line up with TRBD1. The J call may not be correct, given that the DNA end is closer to TRBJ2-3. The CDR3 has 16 residues. Germline loops: CDR1 KGHSH, CDR2 LQKENI.

This clonotype showed up many times. The chain joins TRBV27 to TRBJ1-2, with 10 bases lining up with TRBD1. Germline loops: CDR1 MNHEY, CDR2 SMNVEV (reference sequence). V was clipped by 5 bases and J by 5 bases; unmatched bases: 8. The CDR3 extends over 15 amino acids. The CDR3 nucleotides read TGTGCCAGCAGTCTAAGACAGGGGGCGAGATATGGCTACACCTTC. Encoded protein: CASSLRQGARYGYTF.

V usage is TRBV20-1 and J usage is TRBJ1-1; D might be TRBD1 (6 bases). Germline V CDR1 and CDR2: DFQATT, SNEGSKA (reference sequence). V was trimmed by 4 bases and J by 5 bases, leaving 14 bases between them. This CDR3 has 13 amino acids. The DNA of the CDR3 is TGCAGTGCTAACACGGGGGGGCGAACTGAAGCTTTCTTT. Amino acid sequence: CSANTGGRTEAFF.

The gene calls are TRBV11-1 and TRBJ2-1; TRBD2 aligns across 7 bases. The J segment lost 0 bases and the V segment lost 3 bases, leaving 11 bases of the junction unmatched. CDR3 length equals 18 residues. The germline V gene has CDR1 SGHAT and CDR2 FQDESV (reference sequence). This CDR3 reads CASSLILSGASSYNEQFF. The DNA of the CDR3 is TGTGCCAGCAGCTTGATTTTGAGCGGGGCGAGCTCCTACAATGAGCAGTTCTTC.

In this sample, this clonotype turned up a few times. A single base separates this from a much larger clone, so it may be a read error. This chain joins TRBV6-1 and TRBJ1-2; a possible D gene is TRBD1 (6 bases). Deletions cut 3 bases from V and 2 bases from J, with 10 bases between. Germline-derived CDR1 and CDR2 are MNHNS and SASEGT. This CDR3 is built from 14 residues. The CDR3 loop reads CASSDGGGNYGYTF. Here the CDR3 DNA reads TGTGCCAGCAGTGACGGCGGGGGCAACTATGGCTACACCTTC.

This clonotype has a count of ten or more. This chain uses TRBV5-6 with TRBJ2-1; TRBD2 matches at 10 bases. The CDR3 length is 14 residues. CDR1 is SGHDT and CDR2 is YYEEEE in the germline V gene. The junction had 5 bases not matched to a gene; V was cut back by 4 bases and J by 7 bases. CDR3 amino acids: CASSRAGGRNEQFF. The CDR3 DNA reads TGTGCCAGCAGCCGAGCGGGGGGGCGAAATGAGCAGTTCTTC.

At least ten counts were recorded for this clonotype. The chain uses TRBV20-1 and TRBJ2-1, with 8 nucleotides matching TRBD2. The length of the CDR3 is 15 residues. With V trimmed by 4 bases and J by 3 bases, 8 bases remained unmatched. The germline gives CDR1 DFQATT, CDR2 SNEGSKA (reference sequence). CDR3 nucleotides: TGCAGTGCTAACTTGCGGGGGGTGGTCTACAATGAGCAGTTCTTC. It yields the protein CSANLRGVVYNEQFF.

The sample holds many counts of this clonotype. The chain joins TRBV4-1 to TRBJ1-3; no reliable D call. Germline lookup yields CDR1 MGHRA and CDR2 YSYEKL. CDR3 length: 14 amino acids. Between the trimmed V and J ends, which lost 0 bases and 7 bases, there was a span of 10 bases. CDR3 coding DNA: TGCGCCAGCAGCCAAGAATACTCCCGGAACACCATATATTTT. This codes for CASSQEYSRNTIYF.

There are many counts of this clonotype. The J gene is TRBJ1-1, the V gene TRBV19; 8 bases are a match to TRBD1. The CDR3 consists of 16 residues. Germline V gene data show CDR1 as LNHDA and CDR2 as SQIVND (reference sequence). The V segment lost 10 bases and the J segment 0 bases; nucleotides outside the gene matches: 13. CDR3 amino acids: CATDVGTGYMNTEAFF. DNA of the CDR3: TGTGCCACCGACGTCGGGACAGGTTACATGAACACTGAAGCTTTCTTT. Full variable domain (remainder filled in from reference TRBV19 and TRBJ1-1): DGGITQSPKYLFRKEGQNVTLSCEQNLNHDAMYWYRQDPGQGLRLIYYSQIVNDFQKGDIAEGYSVSREKKESFPLTVTSAQKNPTAFYLCATDVGTGYMNTEAFFGQGTRLTVV.

This clonotype was observed once. V is TRBV19 and J is TRBJ1-4; 10 bases fit TRBD1. CDR3 size: 14 residues. J gave up 8 bases and V 10 bases, and 10 bases lay outside the gene matches. CDR1 LNHDA and CDR2 SQIVND come from the germline V gene (reference sequence). CDR3 sequence: CATRRGQGKEKLFF. DNA for the CDR3: TGTGCCACCCGCCGGGGACAGGGGAAAGAAAAACTGTTTTTT.

In its sample, this clonotype was seen many times. The chain employs TRBV6-1 and TRBJ1-4; a possible D gene is TRBD1 (6 bases). The CDR3 consists of 15 residues. CDR1 MNHNS and CDR2 SASEGT come from the germline V gene. V was clipped by 5 bases and J by 3 bases, with 13 bases between them. This CDR3 is CASSTPRGSNEKLFF. CDR3 DNA sequence: TGTGCCAGCAGTACCCCAAGGGGGTCTAATGAAAAACTGTTTTTT.

This clonotype was counted only a few times. This sequence joins TRBV10-3 and TRBJ2-5, with TRBD2 matching 12 bases. The CDR3 sequence is 15 residues long. V trimming: 6 bases; J trimming: 4 bases; junction bases outside the gene matches: 6. Germline-derived CDR1 and CDR2 are ENHRY and SYGVKD. CDR3 protein: CAISLTSGGLETQYF. Here the CDR3 DNA reads TGTGCCATCAGCCTGACTAGCGGGGGCTTAGAGACCCAGTACTTC.

This chain joins TRBV11-2 and TRBJ2-7; perhaps TRBD2 as D (7 bases). The ends were cut back, 1 base at V and 6 bases at J, with 13 bases in the middle. There are 14 residues in the CDR3. CDR1 and CDR2 (germline): SGHAT, FQNNGV. The CDR3 region has the DNA TGTGCCAGCAGCTTAGGCGGGGGCTTGGGCGAGCAGTACTTC. Its protein is CASSLGGGLGEQYF.

Many counts were recorded for this clonotype. The chain combines TRBV2 with TRBJ1-2; TRBD1 matches 7 bases. The CDR3 totals 13 residues. V was clipped by 4 bases and J by 3 bases; unmatched bases: 2. Germline assignment: CDR1 SNHLY and CDR2 FYNNEI. CDR3 in amino acids: CASSGTGDYGYTF. In DNA, the CDR3 is TGTGCCAGCAGTGGAACAGGGGACTATGGCTACACCTTC.

The chain joins TRBV7-2 to TRBJ2-7; D perhaps matches TRBD2 (7 bases). CDR1 and CDR2 (germline): SGHTA, FQGNSA. The CDR3 runs to 15 residues. Between the trimmed V and J ends, which lost 7 bases and 2 bases, there was a span of 18 bases. The chain's CDR3 is CASNFSGGATYEQYF. The DNA for the CDR3 is TGTGCCAGCAACTTCTCGGGGGGCGCAACCTACGAGCAGTACTTC.

The chain uses TRBV12-3 or TRBV12-4 and TRBJ1-1, with 7 bases that match TRBD1. The ends lost 5 bases at V and 3 bases at J; junction bases unmatched: 12. The CDR3 totals 16 residues. The CDR3: CASSPLQTGPYTEAFF. CDR3 bases: TGTGCCAGCAGTCCCCTCCAGACAGGGCCTTACACTGAAGCTTTCTTT.

This clonotype has at least ten counts. The chain has TRBV20-1 and TRBJ1-5, with 7 bases fitting TRBD1. The V gene's germline CDR1 is DFQATT and CDR2 SNEGSKA (reference sequence). The CDR3 is 13 amino acids. The trim removed 6 bases at V and 3 bases at J, leaving 5 bases unmatched. The DNA for the CDR3 is TGCAGTGCCTACGGGACAGACAATCAGCCCCAGCATTTT. It translates to CSAYGTDNQPQHF.

This clonotype showed up many times. V usage is TRBV3-1 and J usage is TRBJ2-7, with D possibly TRBD2 on 5 matching bases. Looked up from germline, CDR1 is LGHDT and CDR2 is YNNKEL (reference sequence). The CDR3 runs to 13 residues. V was trimmed by 1 base and J by 3 bases, leaving 7 bases between them. CDR3 sequence reads: CASSQGENYEQYF. The CDR3 region has the DNA TGTGCCAGCAGCCAAGGGGAGAACTACGAGCAGTACTTC.

The sample holds many counts of this clonotype. This chain connects TRBV24-1 to TRBJ2-1, with 12 positions matching TRBD2. CDR1 is KGHDR and CDR2 is SFDVKD in the germline V gene. The CDR3 covers 16 residues. V shed 4 bases and J 8 bases; nucleotides not matched to a gene: 8. In DNA form, the CDR3 reads TGTGCCACCAGTGACCCGACTAGCGGGGGAGGGGATGAGCAGTTCTTC. This sequence encodes CATSDPTSGGGDEQFF.

This clonotype was picked up many times. The chain has TRBV6-1 and TRBJ1-2, with D possibly matching TRBD1 (6 bases). V dropped 5 bases and J dropped 6 bases, with 10 bases sitting between them. Germline CDR1 MNHNS, CDR2 SASEGT. This CDR3 is 12 amino acids long. The CDR3 here is CASSPGGNGYTF. DNA of the CDR3: TGTGCCAGCAGTCCGGGGGGCAATGGCTACACCTTC.